This T cell receptor (beta chain) was sequenced for a study of CD8 T cells in ankylosing spondylitis. Notes on the study in general: Disease-linked clones had a CD8+ phenotype and relatively low frequency in peripheral blood.

About this clonotype itself: What it binds is unknown.

Preparation of TCR beta libraries was done by quantitative 5'-RACE with molecular barcodes. Each CDR3 protein is one row after TCRdb ran MiXCR on the 5' RACE reads. The table lists a few hundred thousand distinct CDR3 sequences, 18% of them singletons, with 25% to 40% in the top ten. V was pared by 8 bases and J by 1 base, with 8 bases of the junction left unmatched. Germline V gives CDR1 SQVTM, CDR2 ANQGSEA. CDR3 length equals 14 residues. The clonotype was recovered from a male donor with ankylosing spondylitis or in good health (not recorded which). The chain joins TRBV29-1 to TRBJ2-1; 7 nucleotides agree with TRBD1. Material for sequencing was blood, either unsorted or a sorted T cell fraction (not recorded which). The CDR3 spells CSTRDSYSYNEQFF. CDR3 nucleotides: TGCAGCACCCGGGACAGTTATTCCTACAATGAGCAGTTCTTC.